The 32 T cell receptor beta chains below come from one sample, sequenced in a study of T cells after somatic rescue of genetic block. Sequencing used immunoSEQ multiplex PCR; TCRdb keeps in-frame clones, though not all of them. This table holds roughly 67,000 clones, less than 95% found once. Sequenced material: peripheral blood mononuclear cells (PBMCs). These receptors were collected from a man aged 40-50 years.

The chain links TRBV6-1 to TRBJ1-3; no clear D. The CDR3 is made up of 15 amino acids. The germline V gene encodes CDR1 MNHNS and CDR2 SASEGT. V was trimmed by 2 bases and J by 1 base, leaving 9 bases between them. The CDR3 nucleotides read TGTGCCAGCAGTGAAAAGGAGGAGTCTGGAAACACCATATATTTT. Protein: CASSEKEESGNTIYF.

The V and J genes are TRBV10-2 and TRBJ2-7; 7 bases agree with TRBD1. The CDR3 covers 16 residues. The germline gives CDR1 WSHSY, CDR2 SAAADI. Losses at the gene ends were 3 bases for V and 0 bases for J; bases not matched to a gene: 8. This CDR3 reads CASSDYRGQGSYEQYF. CDR3 bases: TGCGCCAGCAGTGACTACAGGGGTCAAGGCTCCTACGAGCAGTACTTC.

This chain links TRBV7-9 with TRBJ2-1, with D perhaps matching TRBD1 (5 bases). The CDR3 spans 13 residues. Trimming shortened V by 5 bases and J by 10 bases, and 15 bases separated the two germline ends. The germline V gene encodes CDR1 SEHNR and CDR2 FQNEAQ (reference sequence). The CDR3 loop is CASSPQGGREQFF. DNA for the CDR3: TGTGCCAGCAGCCCTCAGGGTGGCAGGGAGCAGTTCTTC.

The chain carries TRBV18 and TRBJ2-5, with a possible D match to TRBD2 (6 bases). The V gene's germline CDR1 is KGHSH and CDR2 LQKENI. The CDR3 spans 13 residues. V dropped 3 bases and J dropped 4 bases, with 9 bases sitting between them. The CDR3 nucleotides are TGTGCCAGCTCACCCCCCGGGAGAGAGACCCAGTACTTC. Amino acids: CASSPPGRETQYF.

This clone has more than one count but fewer than ten. The chain is built from TRBV5-4 and TRBJ1-1, with D possibly matching TRBD1 (5 bases). The CDR3 is 14 residues long. Trimming removed 1 base from V and 1 base from J, with 8 bases in between. Germline CDR1 and CDR2: SGHNT and YYREEE (reference sequence). The CDR3 DNA reads as TGTGCCAGCAGCTTGAAGGGACGGAACACTGAAGCTTTCTTT. This codes for CASSLKGRNTEAFF.

The genes are TRBV11-2 and TRBJ1-2, with D uncertain. The CDR3 extends over 13 amino acids. Germline CDR1 SGHAT, CDR2 FQNNGV. V was shortened by 5 bases and J by 4 bases, with 11 bases between the two germline ends. The CDR3 is CASSPDTFYGYTF. CDR3 in DNA: TGTGCCAGCAGCCCTGACACATTCTATGGCTACACCTTC.

The chain carries TRBV27 and TRBJ1-6; D is undetermined. V lost 4 bases, J lost 8 bases, and 3 bases lay in between. Germline CDR1 MNHEY, CDR2 SMNVEV (reference sequence). The CDR3 loop spans 11 amino acids. This CDR3 reads CASSSDSPLHF. Here the CDR3 DNA reads TGTGCCAGCAGTTCAGATTCACCCCTCCACTTT.

This chain joins TRBV25-1 and TRBJ2-2; D is unclear. CDR3 length equals 15 residues. The germline V gene has CDR1 MGHDK and CDR2 SYGVNS. The germline V and J ends were trimmed by 3 bases and 7 bases, with 15 bases remaining between them. The CDR3 bases are TGTGCCAGCAGTGATCCAGGAAGGAGTAGCGGGGAGCTGTTTTTT. Protein product: CASSDPGRSSGELFF.

The chain employs TRBV19 and TRBJ2-3; maybe TRBD1 (6 bases). V gave up 4 bases and J gave up 4 bases, with 9 bases separating them. The CDR3 has 13 residues. Germline V gives CDR1 LNHDA, CDR2 SQIVND (reference sequence). The CDR3 sequence is CASSNRAADTQYF. In nucleotides, the CDR3 is TGTGCCAGTAGTAACAGGGCGGCAGATACGCAGTATTTT.

The V call is TRBV18, the J call TRBJ2-2; D assignment may be TRBD1 or TRBD2 (6 bases each). Germline V gene data show CDR1 as KGHSH and CDR2 as LQKENI. V shed 3 bases and J shed 0 bases, with 14 bases lying between them. The CDR3 contains 17 residues. CDR3 nucleotide sequence: TGTGCCAGCTCACCCCCCGGAGGGGGGACGAACACCGGGGAGCTGTTTTTT. Amino acids: CASSPPGGGTNTGELFF.

The rearrangement uses TRBV7-9 and TRBJ2-5; tentative D call: TRBD1 (6 bases). From germline, CDR1 is SEHNR and CDR2 FQNEAQ (reference sequence). The CDR3 loop spans 14 amino acids. Trimming cost V 8 bases and J 5 bases, with 18 bases left between them. The CDR3 reads CASAGRGGRETQYF. DNA for the CDR3: TGTGCCAGCGCAGGTCGTGGGGGCAGGGAGACCCAGTACTTC. The full variable domain, with the rest looked up from reference TRBV7-9 and TRBJ2-5, is DTGVSQNPRHKITKRGQNVTFRCDPISEHNRLYWYRQTLGQGPEFLTYFQNEAQLEKSRLLSDRFSAERPKGSFSTLEIQRTEQGDSAMYLCASAGRGGRETQYFGPGTRLLVL.

CDR3 region: CASSSVAGSQHF. The CDR3 DNA sequence: TGTGCCAGCAGTTCGGTGGCGGGTTCCCAGCATTTT. V usage is TRBV6-5 and J usage is TRBJ1-5; D unclear. In germline, CDR1 is MNHEY, CDR2 SVGAGI. Trimming stripped 4 bases from V and 11 bases from J, with 12 bases between. The CDR3 totals 12 residues.

J is TRBJ2-5 and V is TRBV25-1; 8 nucleotides align to TRBD2. The CDR3 is made up of 15 amino acids. Germline V gene data show CDR1 as MGHDK and CDR2 as SYGVNS. Trimming at V came to 3 bases and at J to 5 bases, leaving 8 bases not matched to a gene. Here the CDR3 DNA reads TGTGCCAGCAGTGATATGGAACTAGCGGAGGAGACCCAGTACTTC. It specifies CASSDMELAEETQYF.

The chain links TRBV9 to TRBJ2-7; 15 bases are shared with TRBD2. V lost 4 bases, J lost 1 base, and 9 bases stayed unmatched. Germline CDR1 SGDLS, CDR2 YYNGEE. The CDR3 totals 18 residues. The CDR3 loop reads CASSPQPGLAGGSYEQYF. CDR3 bases: TGTGCCAGCAGCCCCCAACCGGGACTAGCGGGAGGATCCTACGAGCAGTACTTC.

The chain carries TRBV29-1 and TRBJ1-1; no firm D call. CDR3 length: 13 amino acids. V was shortened by 4 bases and J by 1 base, with 10 bases between the two germline ends. Germline CDR1 SQVTM, CDR2 ANQGSEA. The CDR3 DNA reads TGCAGCGTTGCGAACAACCAGAACACTGAAGCTTTCTTT. It yields the protein CSVANNQNTEAFF.

The chain carries TRBV20-1 and TRBJ2-1; the D gene is possibly TRBD2 (6 bases). Per the germline V gene, CDR1 is DFQATT and CDR2 is SNEGSKA (reference sequence). The germline V and J ends were trimmed by 6 bases and 7 bases, with 10 bases remaining between them. The CDR3 has 11 amino acids. The chain's CDR3 is CSASGGNEQFF. The CDR3, as DNA: TGCAGTGCGAGCGGAGGGAATGAGCAGTTCTTC.

The chain carries TRBV6-6 and TRBJ2-7; TRBD1 might be the D (5 bases). This CDR3 is 15 amino acids long. V was clipped by 4 bases and J by 0 bases, with 13 bases between them. Germline-derived CDR1 and CDR2 are MNHNY and SVGAGI (reference sequence). The CDR3, as DNA: TGTGCCAGCAGTTCCCAGGGTAGGGCCTCCTACGAGCAGTACTTC. Translating gives CASSSQGRASYEQYF.

The genes are TRBV28 and TRBJ2-2; D possibly corresponds to TRBD2 (5 bases). The CDR3 runs 12 residues. Between the trimmed V and J ends, which lost 3 bases and 10 bases, there was a span of 9 bases. In germline, CDR1 is MDHEN, CDR2 SYDVKM. CDR3 nucleotide sequence: TGTGCCAGCAGTTTGCGGACTTCGGAGCTGTTTTTT. As protein: CASSLRTSELFF. The full variable domain, with the rest looked up from reference TRBV28 and TRBJ2-2, is DVKVTQSSRYLVKRTGEKVFLECVQDMDHENMFWYRQDPGLGLRLIYFSYDVKMKEKGDIPEGYSVSREKKERFSLILESASTNQTSMYLCASSLRTSELFFGEGSRLTVL.

This clone was seen once. As DNA, the CDR3 is TGTGCCATGGGTACTGTCAGCGAGCAGTTCTTC. It yields the protein CAMGTVSEQFF. The chain employs TRBV7-9 and TRBJ2-1; D gene unclear. This CDR3 is built from 11 residues. Germline CDR1 is SEHNR and CDR2 is FQNEAQ (reference sequence). Trimming took 10 bases from V and 10 from J, leaving 14 bases between them.

The rearrangement uses TRBV7-3 and TRBJ1-1, with D unresolved. CDR3 length: 14 amino acids. Germline V gene sequence: CDR1 SGHTA, CDR2 FQGTGA. V was shortened by 2 bases and J by 1 base, with 8 bases between the two germline ends. CDR3: CASSLGDGNTEAFF. The CDR3 DNA is TGTGCCAGCAGCTTAGGTGACGGGAACACTGAAGCTTTCTTT.

The V call is TRBV7-2, the J call TRBJ1-5; D is unclear. The V gene's germline CDR1 is SGHTA and CDR2 FQGNSA. Between the trimmed V and J ends, which lost 5 bases and 3 bases, there was a span of 17 bases. The CDR3 has 16 residues. CDR3 in amino acids: CASSPIYSGFNQPQHF. In nucleotides, the CDR3 is TGTGCCAGCAGCCCAATCTACTCAGGCTTCAATCAGCCCCAGCATTTT.

This chain uses TRBV5-8 with TRBJ1-3; D might be TRBD1 (5 bases). Trimming left V 7 bases short and J 3 bases short, with 8 bases between. The CDR3 length is 12 residues. In germline, CDR1 is SGHTS, CDR2 YDEGEE. The CDR3 spells CASLGGGNTIYF. The CDR3 DNA sequence: TGTGCCAGCCTCGGGGGTGGAAACACCATATATTTT.

The J gene is TRBJ2-5, the V gene TRBV5-8; D is ambiguous. V lost 0 bases and J lost 7, with 13 bases in between. The CDR3 is 14 amino acids. Germline values: CDR1 SGHTS, CDR2 YDEGEE. CDR3 DNA sequence: TGTGCCAGCAGCTTGGCCGCGCCTCCTGGGACCCAGTACTTC. Its translation: CASSLAAPPGTQYF.

The CDR3 loop is CASRPSQREGRGYNEQFF. CDR3 bases: TGCGCCAGCAGACCCTCTCAGCGGGAGGGCCGGGGGTACAATGAGCAGTTCTTC. The J gene is TRBJ2-1, the V gene TRBV10-2; 10 bases agree with TRBD2. The CDR3 runs to 18 residues. V lost 6 bases and J lost 4; bases outside the gene matches: 15. Germline CDR1 reads WSHSY; CDR2 reads SAAADI.

The chain couples TRBV5-4 to TRBJ1-3, with unresolved D. Germline V gives CDR1 SGHNT, CDR2 YYREEE (reference sequence). This CDR3 has 15 residues. The V gene lost 4 bases and the J gene lost 4 bases, with 15 bases spanning the gap. The CDR3 sequence: CASSLPGRGGNTIYF. CDR3 DNA: TGTGCCAGCAGCCTTCCCGGCCGAGGAGGAAACACCATATATTTT.

The chain employs TRBV6-5 and TRBJ1-1, with D perhaps matching TRBD1 (6 bases). Looked up from germline, CDR1 is MNHEY and CDR2 is SVGAGI. Trimming cost V 3 bases and J 8 bases, with 13 bases left between them. This CDR3 has 13 amino acids. The CDR3 sequence is CASSYEGGEEAFF. The CDR3 nucleotides read TGTGCCAGCAGTTATGAGGGGGGGGAAGAAGCTTTCTTT.

This sequence joins TRBV2 and TRBJ1-1; TRBD1 is a possible D gene (5 bases). Germline CDR1 is SNHLY and CDR2 is FYNNEI. Between the trimmed V and J ends, which lost 9 bases and 4 bases, there was a span of 21 bases. The CDR3 contains 15 residues. The DNA of the CDR3 is TGTGCCAGAGCCTCCTCGGGGGATGGTGGCACTGAAGCTTTCTTT. It specifies CARASSGDGGTEAFF.

The chain couples TRBV5-6 to TRBJ2-1; 9 bases are shared with TRBD2. CDR1 is SGHDT, CDR2 YYEEEE, per germline. J gave up 4 bases and V 4 bases, and 9 bases lay outside the gene matches. The CDR3 consists of 16 residues. The CDR3 sequence: CASSTRLLAGYNEQFF. CDR3 bases: TGTGCCAGCAGCACTCGACTGCTAGCGGGGTACAATGAGCAGTTCTTC.

The CDR3: CASSLQGSLDGYTF. The CDR3 nucleotides read TGCGCCAGCAGCTTACAGGGATCTCTCGATGGCTACACCTTC. V is TRBV5-1 and J is TRBJ1-2, with TRBD1 as a possible D gene (6 bases). Trimming cost V 2 bases and J 6 bases, with 14 bases left between them. This CDR3 is built from 14 residues. Germline values: CDR1 SGHRS, CDR2 YFSETQ.

V gene TRBV4-1 combines with J gene TRBJ1-4, with D tentatively TRBD1 (6 bases). From germline, CDR1 is MGHRA and CDR2 YSYEKL. The V and J ends lost 0 bases and 7 bases respectively, with 9 bases between them. This CDR3 has 14 amino acids. The CDR3, as DNA: TGCGCCAGCAGCCAAGAGGGGGCGGGTGAAAAACTGTTTTTT. This sequence encodes CASSQEGAGEKLFF.

This chain joins TRBV6-5 and TRBJ2-7; D gene uncertain. The CDR3 loop spans 15 amino acids. Trimming pared 2 bases from V and 1 base from J, leaving 12 bases between. Germline loops: CDR1 MNHEY, CDR2 SVGAGI. The CDR3 loop is CASSYGGGFSYEQYF. DNA for the CDR3: TGTGCCAGCAGTTACGGCGGCGGATTTTCCTACGAGCAGTACTTC.

This clone was counted a single time. The genes are TRBV6-5 and TRBJ1-6; D not certain. The V gene lost 5 bases and the J gene lost 6 bases, with 5 bases spanning the gap. CDR1 and CDR2 (germline): MNHEY, SVGAGI. This CDR3 region has 12 residues. The CDR3 DNA is TGTGCCAGCAGTGGTAGTAATTCACCCCTCCACTTT. This gives the protein CASSGSNSPLHF.